This T cell receptor (beta chain) appears in the sequencing data of a study of cytotoxic CD8 clonotypes in ibrutinib-treated CLL. This CDR3 is built from 13 residues. Losses at the gene ends were 6 bases for V and 2 bases for J; bases not matched to a gene: 4. Germline V lookup: CDR1 ENHRY, CDR2 SYGVKD. This clone was counted only a few times. Its antigen is unknown. Profiling relied on immunoSEQ multiplex PCR, and the TCRdb table lists in-frame clones only, not all of them. The table has about 270,000 clones, 65% to 85% seen once. The study, taken as a whole, reports: Lymph node repertoires were not studied, and sampling times were unmatched. Baseline-level clonality went beyond age-matched healthy donors and moved in step with circulating CD8+ T-cell counts.

This TCR was recovered from a human donor with chronic lymphocytic leukemia. This sequence joins TRBV10-3 and TRBJ2-7, with 7 bases lining up with TRBD2. Source: PBMCs, taken at disease progression, from a patient treated with ibrutinib. CDR3 sequence: CAIRPGGTYEQYF. The CDR3, as DNA: TGTGCCATCAGGCCGGGAGGAACCTACGAGCAGTACTTC.